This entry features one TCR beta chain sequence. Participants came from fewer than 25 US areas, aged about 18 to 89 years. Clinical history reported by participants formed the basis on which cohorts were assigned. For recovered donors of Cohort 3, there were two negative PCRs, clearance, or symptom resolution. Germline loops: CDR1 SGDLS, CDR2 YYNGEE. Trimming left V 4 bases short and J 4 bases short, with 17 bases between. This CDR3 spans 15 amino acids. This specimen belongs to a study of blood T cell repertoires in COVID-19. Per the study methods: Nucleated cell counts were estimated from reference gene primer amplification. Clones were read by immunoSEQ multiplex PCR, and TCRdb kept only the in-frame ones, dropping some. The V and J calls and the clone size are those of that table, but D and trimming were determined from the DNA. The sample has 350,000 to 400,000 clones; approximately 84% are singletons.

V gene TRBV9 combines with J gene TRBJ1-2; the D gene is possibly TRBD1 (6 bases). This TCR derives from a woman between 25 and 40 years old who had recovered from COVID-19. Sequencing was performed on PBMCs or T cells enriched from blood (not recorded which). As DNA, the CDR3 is TGTGCCAGCAGCCCGGACCCAGGGGAGGGCTATGGCTACACCTTC. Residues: CASSPDPGEGYGYTF.